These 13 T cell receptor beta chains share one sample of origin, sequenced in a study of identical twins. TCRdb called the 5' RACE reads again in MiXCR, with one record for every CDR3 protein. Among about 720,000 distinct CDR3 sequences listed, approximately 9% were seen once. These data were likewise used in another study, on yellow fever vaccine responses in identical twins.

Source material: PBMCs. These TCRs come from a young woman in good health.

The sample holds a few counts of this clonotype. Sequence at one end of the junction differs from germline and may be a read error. This chain's CDR3 is CASSLLAGSLSEF. CDR3 nucleotides: TGTGCCAGCAGCTTACTAGCGGGGTCCCTCAGTGAGTTC. The chain joins TRBV11-2 to TRBJ2-7, with 9 bases matching TRBD2. Germline values: CDR1 SGHAT, CDR2 FQNNGV. The CDR3 has 13 residues. The full variable domain, with the rest looked up from reference TRBV11-2 and TRBJ2-7, is EAGVAQSPRYKIIEKRQSVAFWCNPISGHATLYWYQQILGQGPKLLIQFQNNGVVDDSQLPKDRFSAERLKGVDSTLKIQPAKLEDSAVYLCASSLLAGSLSEFGPGTRLTVT.

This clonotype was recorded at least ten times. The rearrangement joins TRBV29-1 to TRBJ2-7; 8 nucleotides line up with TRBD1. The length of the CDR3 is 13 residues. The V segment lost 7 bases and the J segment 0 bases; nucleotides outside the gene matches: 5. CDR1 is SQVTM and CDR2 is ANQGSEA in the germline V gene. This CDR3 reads CSAMDRDSYEQYF. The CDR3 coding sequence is TGCAGCGCGATGGACAGGGACTCCTACGAGCAGTACTTC.

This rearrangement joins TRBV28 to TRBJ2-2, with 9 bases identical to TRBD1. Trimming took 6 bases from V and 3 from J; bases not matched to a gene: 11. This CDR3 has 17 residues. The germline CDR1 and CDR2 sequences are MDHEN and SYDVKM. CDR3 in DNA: TGTGCCAGCAGCCCTAATTACAGGGGGCACGACACCGGGGAGCTGTTTTTT. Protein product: CASSPNYRGHDTGELFF.

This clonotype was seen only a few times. The CDR3: CASSSPGGLRGEQFF. The CDR3 DNA is TGTGCCAGCAGCTCCCCAGGGGGACTCCGCGGTGAGCAGTTCTTC. This chain uses TRBV7-3 with TRBJ2-1; D is possibly TRBD1 (7 bases). Germline CDR1 SGHTA, CDR2 FQGTGA. V gave up 4 bases and J gave up 9 bases, with 19 bases separating them. CDR3 length: 15 residues.

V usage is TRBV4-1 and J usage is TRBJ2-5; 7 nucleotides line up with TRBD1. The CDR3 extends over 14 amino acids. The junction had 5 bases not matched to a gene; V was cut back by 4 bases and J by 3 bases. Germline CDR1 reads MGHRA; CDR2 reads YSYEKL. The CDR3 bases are TGCGCCAGCAGCCCTCAACAGGGGAAAGAGACCCAGTACTTC. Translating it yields CASSPQQGKETQYF.

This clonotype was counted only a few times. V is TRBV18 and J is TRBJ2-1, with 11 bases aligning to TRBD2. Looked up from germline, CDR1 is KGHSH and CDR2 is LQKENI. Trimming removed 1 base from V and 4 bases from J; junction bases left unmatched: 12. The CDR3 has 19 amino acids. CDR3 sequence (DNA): TGTGCCAGCTCACCACTTTTAGCGGGAGGGCAAGTCTCTTACAATGAGCAGTTCTTC. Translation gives CASSPLLAGGQVSYNEQFF.

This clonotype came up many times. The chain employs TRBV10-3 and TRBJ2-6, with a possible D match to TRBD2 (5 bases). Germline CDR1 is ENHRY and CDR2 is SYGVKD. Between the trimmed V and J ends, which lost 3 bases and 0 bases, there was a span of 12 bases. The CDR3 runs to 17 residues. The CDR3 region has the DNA TGTGCCATCAGTGATGAGGAGAGCGGCTCTGGGGCCAACGTCCTGACTTTC. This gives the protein CAISDEESGSGANVLTF.

The CDR3 DNA reads as TGCAGTGCTTTGACAGGGAGCGCCACTGAAGCTTTCTTT. This translates into CSALTGSATEAFF. The genes are TRBV20-1 and TRBJ1-1; 7 bases are a match to TRBD1. The junction had 7 bases not matched to a gene; V was cut back by 5 bases and J by 4 bases. The germline gives CDR1 DFQATT, CDR2 SNEGSKA (reference sequence). The CDR3 runs 13 residues.

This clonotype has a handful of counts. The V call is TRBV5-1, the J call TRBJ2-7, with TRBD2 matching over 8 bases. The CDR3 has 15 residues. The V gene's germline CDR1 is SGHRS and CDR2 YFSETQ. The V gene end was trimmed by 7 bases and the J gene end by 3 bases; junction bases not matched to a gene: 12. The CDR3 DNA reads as TGCGCCAGCGCCAAGTCCCGGGAGGGCCGCTACGAGCAGTACTTC. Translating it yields CASAKSREGRYEQYF.

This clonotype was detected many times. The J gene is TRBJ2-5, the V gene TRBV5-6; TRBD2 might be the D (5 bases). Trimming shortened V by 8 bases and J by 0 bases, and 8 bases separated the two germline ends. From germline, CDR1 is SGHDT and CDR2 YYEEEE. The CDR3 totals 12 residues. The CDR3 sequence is CASTGNQETQYF. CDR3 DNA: TGTGCCAGTACCGGGAACCAAGAGACCCAGTACTTC.

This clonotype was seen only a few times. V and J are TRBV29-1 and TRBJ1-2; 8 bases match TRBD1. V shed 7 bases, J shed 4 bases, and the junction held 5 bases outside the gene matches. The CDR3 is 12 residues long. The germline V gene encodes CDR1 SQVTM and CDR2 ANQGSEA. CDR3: CSAGGGSYGYTF. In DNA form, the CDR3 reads TGCAGCGCAGGGGGCGGCAGCTATGGCTACACCTTC.

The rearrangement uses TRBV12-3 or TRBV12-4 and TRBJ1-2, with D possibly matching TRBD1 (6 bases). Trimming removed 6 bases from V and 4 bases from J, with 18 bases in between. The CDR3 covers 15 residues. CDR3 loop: CASRETGSSGYGYTF. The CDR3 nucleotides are TGTGCCAGCAGAGAAACAGGGTCCTCGGGCTATGGCTACACCTTC.

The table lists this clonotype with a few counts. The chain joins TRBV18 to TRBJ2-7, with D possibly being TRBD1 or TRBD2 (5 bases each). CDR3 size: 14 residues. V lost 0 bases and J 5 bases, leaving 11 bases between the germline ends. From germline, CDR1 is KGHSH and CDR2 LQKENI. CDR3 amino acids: CASSPPWGINEQYF. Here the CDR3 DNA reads TGTGCCAGCTCACCACCTTGGGGGATTAACGAGCAGTACTTC. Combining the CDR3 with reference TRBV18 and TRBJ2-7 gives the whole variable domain NAGVMQNPRHLVRRRGQEARLRCSPMKGHSHVYWYRQLPEEGLKFMVYLQKENIIDESGMPKERFSAEFPKEGPSILRIQQVVRGDSAAYFCASSPPWGINEQYFGPGTRLTVT.